The 16 T cell receptor beta chains reported below all come from one sample, sequenced in a study of T-cell reconstitution after alpha-beta-depleted transplantation in children. Unique molecular identifiers were used to barcode this TCRbeta library. From the PCR reads, TCRdb called clonotypes with MiXCR, one entry per CDR3 protein. The repertoire consists of 600,000 to 800,000 distinct CDR3 sequences, with 10% to 15% occurring once and the leading ten covering around 0.79%. The material sequenced was PBMCs, taken before TCRalphabeta/CD19-depleted stem cell transplant. Receptor source: a girl aged 2 to 9 with congenital amegakaryocytic thrombocytopenia, due to receive a stem cell transplant.

Only a few counts were recorded for this clonotype. V usage is TRBV7-9 and J usage is TRBJ1-2; the D is unclear. The CDR3 contains 14 residues. Germline V CDR1 and CDR2: SEHNR, FQNEAQ (reference sequence). V lost 1 base and J lost 4, with 10 bases in between. CDR3 protein: CASSLDINSYGYTF. The CDR3 nucleotides are TGTGCCAGCAGCTTAGATATTAACAGCTATGGCTACACCTTC.

This clonotype was seen a handful of times. The rearrangement joins TRBV7-9 to TRBJ2-7; perhaps TRBD1 as D (5 bases). Trimming took 11 bases from V and 2 from J, leaving 19 bases between them. Germline CDR1 and CDR2: SEHNR and FQNEAQ (reference sequence). CDR3 length: 14 amino acids. As DNA, the CDR3 is TGTGCCTCGACTGGGGCCACCTGGCCCTACGAGCAGTACTTC. The encoded protein is CASTGATWPYEQYF.

The table lists this clonotype with many counts. The chain is built from TRBV6-1 and TRBJ1-2, with TRBD1 matching 7 bases. Germline V gene lookup returns CDR1 MNHNS and CDR2 SASEGT. This CDR3 spans 14 amino acids. V shed 5 bases and J 11 bases; nucleotides not matched to a gene: 14. The CDR3 bases are TGTGCCAGCAGTAGACCCGCGACAGGGACGGGTTACACCTTC. This sequence encodes CASSRPATGTGYTF.

The chain carries TRBV28 and TRBJ1-6; D is perhaps TRBD1 (5 bases). CDR1 MDHEN and CDR2 SYDVKM come from the germline V gene. This CDR3 is built from 13 residues. Trimming took off 7 bases at V and 9 bases at J, with 13 bases between the two ends. The CDR3 sequence: CASTSGRVSPLHF. The CDR3 bases are TGTGCCAGCACTTCAGGGAGGGTTTCACCCCTCCACTTT.

V gene TRBV5-1 combines with J gene TRBJ1-2, with 9 bases aligning to TRBD1. This CDR3 contains 14 residues. Looked up from germline, CDR1 is SGHRS and CDR2 is YFSETQ. With 4 bases clipped from V and 4 bases from J, the junction kept 5 bases outside the gene matches. This CDR3 reads CASSGGQGTYGYTF. CDR3 DNA sequence: TGCGCCAGCAGCGGCGGACAGGGGACCTATGGCTACACCTTC.

This clonotype was observed many times. The chain links TRBV12-3 or TRBV12-4 to TRBJ2-1; no clear D. This CDR3 has 13 residues. With 7 bases removed from V and 4 bases from J, the gap between germline ends came to 11 bases. CDR3 sequence: CASTSPVYNEQFF. The DNA for the CDR3 is TGTGCCAGCACTTCCCCCGTATACAATGAGCAGTTCTTC.

This clonotype was picked up one time. A much larger clone sits a single nucleotide away, making a read error possible. The rearrangement links TRBV12-3 or TRBV12-4 to TRBJ1-1; D perhaps matches TRBD1 (5 bases). The CDR3 runs 15 residues. The CDR3 protein is CASSKRQGVSTEASF. CDR3 coding DNA: TGTGCCAGCAGCAAGAGGCAGGGAGTTAGCACTGAAGCTTCCTTT.

The rearrangement uses TRBV7-6 and TRBJ1-5; 7 bases map to TRBD1. This CDR3 region has 14 residues. Trimming took 1 base from V and 8 from J; bases not matched to a gene: 5. Looked up from germline, CDR1 is SGHVS and CDR2 is FNYEAQ. DNA for the CDR3: TGTGCCAGCAGCTTAGGAGGGGGCGCGGAGCCCCAGCATTTT. This gives the protein CASSLGGGAEPQHF.

This clonotype was seen many times. The chain recombines TRBV4-2 with TRBJ1-1; TRBD1 might be the D (5 bases). Germline CDR1 is LGHNA and CDR2 is YNFKEQ. This CDR3 has 16 amino acids. V lost 4 bases and J lost 7, with 22 bases in between. The CDR3 sequence is CASSLGTNRIEVEAFF. Written as DNA, the CDR3 is TGTGCCAGCAGCCTGGGGACGAATAGAATAGAGGTTGAAGCTTTCTTT.

This clonotype has more than one count but fewer than ten. The chain carries TRBV9 and TRBJ2-1; no clear D. Germline V lookup: CDR1 SGDLS, CDR2 YYNGEE. The CDR3 sequence is 14 residues long. V gave up 3 bases and J gave up 2 bases, with 9 bases separating them. The CDR3 nucleotides read TGTGCCAGCAGCGCCTCCTCGGCCTACAATGAGCAGTTCTTC. Its translation is CASSASSAYNEQFF.

This clonotype occurred many times. This chain joins TRBV29-1 and TRBJ2-1; D gene ambiguous. CDR1 SQVTM and CDR2 ANQGSEA come from the germline V gene. The CDR3 spans 12 residues. V shed 4 bases and J shed 6 bases, with 10 bases lying between them. CDR3 DNA sequence: TGCAGCGTTGTAAGGCTCGCCAATGAGCAGTTCTTC. This gives the protein CSVVRLANEQFF.

There are many counts of this clonotype. The V gene is TRBV11-2, the J gene TRBJ1-1; maybe TRBD1 (6 bases). The CDR3 loop spans 15 amino acids. Per the germline V gene, CDR1 is SGHAT and CDR2 is FQNNGV. The ends were cut back, 4 bases at V and 5 bases at J, with 17 bases in the middle. CDR3: CASSYRAGARTEAFF. CDR3 sequence (DNA): TGTGCCAGCAGCTATCGGGCAGGGGCAAGGACTGAAGCTTTCTTT.

The chain is built from TRBV6-1 and TRBJ2-3; TRBD1 might be the D (6 bases). Trimming pared 5 bases from V and 3 bases from J, leaving 12 bases between. The germline V gene has CDR1 MNHNS and CDR2 SASEGT. The CDR3 has 14 residues. Written as DNA, the CDR3 is TGTGCCAGCAGTCCAAACAGGGCTACAGATACGCAGTATTTT. Amino acids: CASSPNRATDTQYF.

The J gene is TRBJ2-5, the V gene TRBV5-1; D is possibly TRBD2 (5 bases). Trimming removed 6 bases from V and 5 bases from J, with 14 bases in between. The germline V gene encodes CDR1 SGHRS and CDR2 YFSETQ. This CDR3 contains 13 residues. Here the CDR3 reads CASTQGSWETQYF. CDR3 sequence (DNA): TGCGCCAGCACCCAAGGGAGTTGGGAGACCCAGTACTTC.

The chain has TRBV7-7 and TRBJ2-6; no clear D. Germline loops: CDR1 SSHAT, CDR2 FNYEAQ (reference sequence). The CDR3 is 13 amino acids. Trimming left V 8 bases short and J 1 base short, with 6 bases between. The CDR3 protein is CASGGSGANVLTF. CDR3 DNA sequence: TGTGCCAGCGGTGGGTCTGGGGCCAACGTCCTGACTTTC.

This clonotype was seen ten or more times. The V call is TRBV6-1, the J call TRBJ2-5; TRBD1 aligns across 7 bases. Per the germline V gene, CDR1 is MNHNS and CDR2 is SASEGT. The CDR3 is 14 residues long. V lost 6 bases, J lost 1 base, and 5 bases stayed unmatched. CDR3 amino acids: CASRIQGSQETQYF. The CDR3 DNA reads TGTGCCAGCAGGATACAGGGGTCCCAAGAGACCCAGTACTTC.